The entry that follows covers one TCR beta chain sequence. This clone is categorized as medium-sized (0.01 to 0.1%). It lacks a known antigen. There are no base qualities to consult, and no much larger clone falls within one base. This entry belongs to a study of chemoradiotherapy in HPV16-positive cancers (dated by TCRdb to 2021 to 2024). A note on the overall study: Candidate HPV-specific T-cell clones and common TCR motifs were defined through functional T-cell assays on cells from two HPV16-positive patients. Next, the candidate HPV-specific TCRs and motifs were followed in TCR repertoires from around 92 patients with HPV-related cancers. Whether T-cell immunity against the HPV oncoproteins E6 and E7 changes during chemoradiotherapy and whether survival is affected by this immunity were examined in the study.

Library prep was done by the immunoSEQ multiplex PCR assay. As stored in TCRdb, this immuneACCESS dataset retains in-frame rearrangements with V and J assigned. A fraction of the clones does not appear; measured against another copy, unresolved V genes explain less than half of the discrepancy, and the remainder lacks a known reason. The sample data list around 17,000 clones, and nearly 70% of these were observed just once. Roughly 8% of the sample is held by the ten biggest clonotypes. According to the germline V gene (reference sequence), CDR1 reads MNHEY and CDR2 reads SMNVEV. The CDR3, from cysteine to phenylalanine, totals 12 residues. Of the read, only the CDR3 DNA is kept; its 36 bases are in frame from base 1. V and J are truncated by 9 bases and 6 bases respectively, leaving an intervening sequence of 9 bases. Repertoires were sampled repeatedly over the course of chemoradiotherapy, so clonal expansion could be followed in the tumor microenvironment.

General findings and caveats noted by the study authors: In HPV16-positive patients, expansion of HPV-responsive T cells during chemoradiotherapy was found to be associated with improved recurrence-free survival. Expansion of candidate HPV-specific clones and E7-related TCR motifs was observed in the tumor microenvironment during treatment, whereas no such expansion was observed for non-HPV-specific T cells. The functional definition of HPV-specific T cells came from only a couple of HPV16-positive patients, and the survival association was reported for HPV16-positive patients.

The sequence joins TRBV27 to TRBJ1-6; the D region possibly corresponds to TRBD1 (5 bases align). The clonotype originates from a human donor with HPV-associated anogenital cancer. Material: tumor tissue, obtained from a patient who underwent chemoradiotherapy. The nucleotide sequence reads TGTGCCAGTCGGACACTTAATTCACCCCTCCACTTT. It is translated as CASRTLNSPLHF.